This T cell receptor (beta chain) was sequenced for a study of T cells in Graves' hyperthyroidism and ophthalmopathy. Study-wide context: Peripheral blood sampling occurred at initial diagnosis, before any treatment.

RNA transcripts yielded amplified TCR beta CDR3 regions. RT-PCR in the first round (using the HTBI primer set) targeted the TCR CDR3. One entry per CDR3 protein results from TCRdb running MiXCR on the multiplex PCR reads. The sample records fewer than 900,000 distinct CDR3 sequences, roughly a sixth being singletons. Study-level points and caveats: Patients with ophthalmopathy were separated from those with stable hyperthyroidism by a 13 V-J model.

CDR1 SGDLS and CDR2 YYNGEE come from the germline V gene. Trimming took 2 bases from V and 1 from J, leaving 9 bases between them. This CDR3 contains 14 residues. Regarding this clonotype: Its target is not known.

Patients aged 18 to 65 had newly diagnosed hyperthyroidism that had lasted under 2 months. Blood from later-ophthalmopathy patients was taken at first hyperthyroidism diagnosis. J is TRBJ1-1 and V is TRBV9; D is unclear. The clonotype was recovered from a woman aged 45-65 years with Graves' hyperthyroidism that later progressed to Graves' ophthalmopathy. The sequencing sample was made of blood. The CDR3 loop reads CASSVATTNTEAFF. In DNA form, the CDR3 reads TGTGCCAGCAGCGTCGCGACAACGAACACTGAAGCTTTCTTT. Using reference TRBV9 and TRBJ1-1 for the parts outside the CDR3, the full variable domain is DSGVTQTPKHLITATGQRVTLRCSPRSGDLSVYWYQQSLDQGLQFLIQYYNGEERAKGNILERFSAQQFPDLHSELNLSSLELGDSALYFCASSVATTNTEAFFGQGTRLTVV.